Below, one TCR beta chain is given with its context. This entry is derived from a study of blood T cell repertoires in COVID-19. About the study: Spain, Italy and the United States supplied samples that represented acute and convalescent COVID-19.

Living in about two dozen US areas, the participants were between roughly 18 and 95 years of age. Researchers sorted participants into cohorts using their self-reported clinical history. In the authors' workflow: Reference gene primer amplification gave estimated nucleated cell counts. The method was immunoSEQ multiplex PCR; TCRdb's version includes in-frame clones alone and lacks a portion of them. For V, J and clone size, that table is used; D and trimming come from the DNA. The data hold about 330,000 clones, with 70% to 90% observed a single time. The TCR was taken from a woman in her thirties who had recovered from COVID-19. Sequenced: PBMCs or T cells enriched from blood (not recorded which).

CDR3 in amino acids: CASSLVEGRNEQFF. Here the CDR3 DNA reads TGTGCCAGCAGCTTGGTAGAGGGTCGGAATGAGCAGTTCTTC. This chain connects TRBV5-5 to TRBJ2-1; possibly TRBD2 for D (5 bases). Germline V gene data show CDR1 as SGHKS and CDR2 as YYEKEE (reference sequence). CDR3 length: 14 amino acids. V shed 0 bases and J shed 7 bases, with 11 bases lying between them. Together with reference TRBV5-5 and TRBJ2-1, the CDR3 gives the full variable domain: DAGVTQSPTHLIKTRGQQVTLRCSPISGHKSVSWYQQVLGQGPQFIFQYYEKEERGRGNFPDRFSARQFPNYSSELNVNALLLGDSALYLCASSLVEGRNEQFFGPGTRLTVL.